One and the same sample provided the 16 T cell receptor beta chains below, sequenced in a study of spatial heterogeneity in lung cancer. TCRdb reprocessed the 5' RACE reads with MiXCR, giving one entry per CDR3 protein. Of 11,000 or so distinct CDR3 sequences listed, approximately 3.7% are singletons. Regarding time point: sample taken at primary tumor resection. The starting material was PBMCs, obtained at surgery. These receptor sequences come from a female donor with early-stage non-small cell lung cancer.

This clonotype was picked up many times. The CDR3, as DNA: TGCGCCAGCAGCCAAGGGACCCAGGGGGCGCAGGAGCAGTACTTC. As protein: CASSQGTQGAQEQYF. This chain uses TRBV4-3 with TRBJ2-7; 8 bases agree with TRBD1. This CDR3 has 15 residues. The V gene end was trimmed by 1 base and the J gene end by 7 bases; junction bases not matched to a gene: 9. Per the germline V gene, CDR1 is LGHNA and CDR2 is YSLEER.

This clonotype was picked up many times. The chain joins TRBV20-1 to TRBJ2-3, with a possible D match to TRBD2 (6 bases). The CDR3 spans 17 residues. The ends were cut back, 6 bases at V and 4 bases at J, with 26 bases in the middle. The germline gives CDR1 DFQATT, CDR2 SNEGSKA (reference sequence). The CDR3 here is CSAKNLRTGVFADTQYF. The CDR3, as DNA: TGCAGTGCCAAAAATTTACGTACGGGGGTTTTTGCAGATACGCAGTATTTT.

This clonotype was observed a handful of times. This chain uses TRBV9 with TRBJ1-1; TRBD1 agrees at 8 bases. The V gene end was trimmed by 3 bases and the J gene end by 3 bases; junction bases not matched to a gene: 4. Germline CDR1 reads SGDLS; CDR2 reads YYNGEE. The CDR3 runs 14 residues. CDR3 in amino acids: CASSAIQGDTEAFF. Here the CDR3 DNA reads TGTGCCAGCAGCGCGATACAGGGGGACACTGAAGCTTTCTTT.

There are many counts of this clonotype. The rearrangement links TRBV29-1 to TRBJ2-5, with unresolved D. Trimming stripped 8 bases from V and 4 bases from J, with 14 bases between. The CDR3 length is 12 residues. Germline assignment: CDR1 SQVTM and CDR2 ANQGSEA. In DNA form, the CDR3 reads TGCAGCTCAAGGCTTGGTGCAGAGACCCAGTACTTC. Translation: CSSRLGAETQYF.

In this sample, this clonotype turned up many times. V gene TRBV7-9 combines with J gene TRBJ2-1, with D possibly matching TRBD1 (6 bases). Trimming left V 10 bases short and J 0 bases short, with 13 bases between. CDR1 SEHNR and CDR2 FQNEAQ come from the germline V gene (reference sequence). The CDR3 spans 14 residues. Here the CDR3 DNA reads TGTGCCACCAGGGGCCTTAGCTCCTACAATGAGCAGTTCTTC. Translating gives CATRGLSSYNEQFF.

There are many counts of this clonotype. This chain links TRBV3-1 with TRBJ1-5, with TRBD1 as a possible D gene (6 bases). The V gene lost 1 base and the J gene lost 6 bases, with 10 bases spanning the gap. Germline V gene sequence: CDR1 LGHDT, CDR2 YNNKEL (reference sequence). The CDR3 runs 14 residues. The DNA for the CDR3 is TGTGCCAGCAGCCAAGGGGCAGGGGTTCAGCCCCAGCATTTT. Translating it yields CASSQGAGVQPQHF.

The sample holds many counts of this clonotype. V and J are TRBV18 and TRBJ2-3; D perhaps matches TRBD2 (6 bases). Trimming cost V 0 bases and J 1 base, with 8 bases left between them. The germline V gene encodes CDR1 KGHSH and CDR2 LQKENI. CDR3 length equals 15 residues. CDR3 sequence: CASSPPGLRTDTQYF. CDR3 DNA: TGTGCCAGCTCACCACCGGGACTCCGCACAGATACGCAGTATTTT.

This clonotype was seen ten or more times. The gene calls are TRBV7-9 and TRBJ2-6; D may be TRBD2 (5 bases). Deletions cut 7 bases from V and 2 bases from J, with 18 bases between. This CDR3 is 17 amino acids long. CDR1 SEHNR and CDR2 FQNEAQ come from the germline V gene (reference sequence). The CDR3, as DNA: TGTGCCAGCACCGACGGGGTTCAGAGCCCTGGGGCCAACGTCCTGACTTTC. It is translated as CASTDGVQSPGANVLTF.

In this sample, this clonotype turned up many times. This chain joins TRBV5-1 and TRBJ2-2; weak D call: TRBD1 (6 bases). V was shortened by 4 bases and J by 7 bases, with 17 bases between the two germline ends. CDR1 and CDR2 (germline): SGHRS, YFSETQ. The CDR3 has 15 residues. The CDR3 loop is CASSNTQGIGGELFF. The CDR3 DNA follows: TGCGCCAGCAGCAACACACAGGGAATTGGCGGGGAGCTGTTTTTT.

The sample holds many counts of this clonotype. The V gene is TRBV7-2, the J gene TRBJ2-7; 7 bases map to TRBD2. Germline loops: CDR1 SGHTA, CDR2 FQGNSA. The CDR3 consists of 15 residues. V was clipped by 3 bases and J by 1 base; unmatched bases: 6. CDR3 sequence: CASSFSGVGSYEQYF. CDR3 coding DNA: TGTGCCAGCAGCTTCAGCGGGGTAGGGTCCTACGAGCAGTACTTC. Full variable domain (rest looked up from reference TRBV7-2 and TRBJ2-7): GAGVSQSPSNKVTEKGKDVELRCDPISGHTALYWYRQSLGQGLEFLIYFQGNSAPDKSGLPSDRFSAERTGGSVSTLTIQRTQQEDSAVYLCASSFSGVGSYEQYFGPGTRLTVT.

The genes are TRBV2 and TRBJ1-2, with D unresolved. V lost 4 bases and J lost 2, with 11 bases in between. CDR1 is SNHLY and CDR2 is FYNNEI in the germline V gene. The CDR3 consists of 14 residues. CDR3 amino acids: CASSGQAQNYGYTF. The DNA of the CDR3 is TGTGCCAGCAGTGGCCAAGCCCAGAACTATGGCTACACCTTC.

In its sample, this clonotype ranks as medium-sized (0.01 to 0.1%). The rearrangement joins TRBV9 to TRBJ1-2, with 7 bases fitting TRBD1. The CDR3 has 14 residues. Looked up from germline, CDR1 is SGDLS and CDR2 is YYNGEE. With 0 bases clipped from V and 3 bases from J, the junction kept 2 bases outside the gene matches. The CDR3 DNA reads as TGTGCCAGCAGCGTAGGACAGGGATACTATGGCTACACCTTC. Its protein is CASSVGQGYYGYTF.

This clonotype was found a few times. The CDR3 DNA sequence: TGTGCCAGCAGCGTCTCGGGGGATAGCAATCAGCCCCAGCATTTT. Amino acids: CASSVSGDSNQPQHF. This sequence joins TRBV7-2 and TRBJ1-5; TRBD1 is a possible D gene (5 bases). V lost 5 bases and J 0 bases, leaving 11 bases between the germline ends. The length of the CDR3 is 15 residues. Germline CDR1 and CDR2: SGHTA and FQGNSA. The whole variable domain, filled in from reference TRBV7-2 and TRBJ1-5, reads GAGVSQSPSNKVTEKGKDVELRCDPISGHTALYWYRQSLGQGLEFLIYFQGNSAPDKSGLPSDRFSAERTGGSVSTLTIQRTQQEDSAVYLCASSVSGDSNQPQHFGDGTRLSIL.

Concerning this clonotype itself: A much larger clone is a single base away; this may be a read error. J is TRBJ2-1 and V is TRBV5-1; maybe TRBD1 (5 bases). Germline lookup yields CDR1 SGHRS and CDR2 YFSETQ. The CDR3 length is 14 residues. CDR3 loop: CTSNSETASNEQFF. The CDR3 nucleotides are TGCACCAGCAACTCCGAGACAGCGTCCAATGAGCAGTTCTTC.

This clonotype was detected ten times or more. The V call is TRBV7-8, the J call TRBJ1-2, with 8 bases identical to TRBD1. The CDR3 extends over 14 amino acids. In germline, CDR1 is SGHVS, CDR2 FQNEAQ. The ends lost 5 bases at V and 7 bases at J; junction bases unmatched: 9. For the CDR3, the DNA is TGTGCCAGCAGCGCGACAGGGGTGCCTCGTGGCTACACCTTC. Its protein is CASSATGVPRGYTF.

This clonotype was found a few times. The V and J genes are TRBV20-1 and TRBJ2-5, with a tentative D call TRBD2 (6 bases). There are 18 residues in the CDR3. Trimming shortened V by 0 bases and J by 0 bases, and 20 bases separated the two germline ends. Germline assignment: CDR1 DFQATT and CDR2 SNEGSKA (reference sequence). The CDR3 loop is CSARDLFRPGSNQETQYF. The CDR3 DNA reads TGCAGTGCTAGAGATTTGTTCAGGCCCGGGAGTAACCAAGAGACCCAGTACTTC.